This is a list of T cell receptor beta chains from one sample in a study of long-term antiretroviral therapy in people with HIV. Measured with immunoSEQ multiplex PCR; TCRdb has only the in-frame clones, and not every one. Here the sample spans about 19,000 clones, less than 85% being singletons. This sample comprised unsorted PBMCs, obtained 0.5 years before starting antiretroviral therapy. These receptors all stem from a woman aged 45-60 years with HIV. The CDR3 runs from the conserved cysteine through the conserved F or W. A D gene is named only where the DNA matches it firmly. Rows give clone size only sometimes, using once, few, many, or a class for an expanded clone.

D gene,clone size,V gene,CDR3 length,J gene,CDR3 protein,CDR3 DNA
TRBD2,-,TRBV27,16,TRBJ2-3,CASSLISGDRTDTQYF,TGTGCCAGCAGTTTAATTAGCGGGGACCGCACAGATACGCAGTATTTT
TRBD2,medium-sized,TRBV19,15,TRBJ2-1,CASVPGTSGNNEQFF,TGTGCCAGTGTCCCCGGGACTAGCGGCAACAATGAGCAGTTCTTC
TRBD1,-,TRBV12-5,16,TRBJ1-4,CASGPQGGAANEKLFF,TGTGCTAGTGGTCCCCAGGGGGGGGCGGCTAATGAAAAACTGTTTTTT
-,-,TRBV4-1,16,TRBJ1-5,CASSQGGVDSNQPQHF,TGCGCCAGCAGCCAAGGTGGCGTTGATAGCAATCAGCCCCAGCATTTT
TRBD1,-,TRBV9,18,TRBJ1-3,CASSPGTGRFFSGNTIYF,TGTGCCAGCAGCCCCGGGACAGGGAGATTTTTCTCTGGAAACACCATATATTTT
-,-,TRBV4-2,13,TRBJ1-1,CASSQGGRTEAFF,TGTGCCAGCAGCCAGGGGGGACGCACTGAAGCTTTCTTT
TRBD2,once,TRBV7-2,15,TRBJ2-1,CASSLQAGTYNEQFF,TGTGCCAGCAGCTTACAAGCGGGGACTTACAATGAGCAGTTCTTC
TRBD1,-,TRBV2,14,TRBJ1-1,CASSLSGGATEAFF,TGTGCCAGCAGTCTTTCAGGGGGCGCGACTGAAGCTTTCTTT
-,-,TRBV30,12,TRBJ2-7,CAWSVLRGEQYF,TGTGCCTGGAGTGTATTGAGGGGCGAGCAGTACTTC
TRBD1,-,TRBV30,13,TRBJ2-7,CASSGQGSHEQYF,TGTGCCTCCTCAGGACAGGGGTCCCACGAGCAGTACTTC
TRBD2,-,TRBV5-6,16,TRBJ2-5,CASSLLAGGTQETQYF,TGTGCCAGCAGCCTTTTGGCGGGGGGAACCCAAGAGACCCAGTACTTC
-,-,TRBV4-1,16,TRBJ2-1,CASSPHPRGNYNEQFF,TGCGCCAGCAGCCCCCACCCCCGTGGGAACTACAATGAGCAGTTCTTC
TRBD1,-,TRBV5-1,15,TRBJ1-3,CASSLGTGDGNTIYF,TGCGCCAGCAGCTTGGGGACAGGGGATGGAAACACCATATATTTT
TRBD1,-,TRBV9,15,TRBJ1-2,CASSVGLGQGYGYTF,TGTGCCAGCAGCGTAGGGTTGGGACAGGGATATGGCTACACCTTC
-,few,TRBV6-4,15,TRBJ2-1,CASSDRLAPNIEQFF,TGTGCCAGCAGTGACAGGTTAGCCCCGAACATTGAGCAGTTCTTC